This T cell receptor (beta chain) was sequenced for a study of blood T cell repertoires in COVID-19. Background on the study: Acute and convalescent COVID-19 samples came from the United States, Italy and Spain. Sample material is recorded as cDNA or gDNA derived from T cells, B-cell-depleted T cells, or PBMCs.

Per the study methods: Amplified reference gene primers provided the basis for estimating nucleated cell counts. Sequenced by immunoSEQ multiplex PCR; TCRdb stores in-frame clones only, minus some. V and J calls plus clone size are reproduced from that table; the DNA served to infer D and trimming. The profile shows some 130,000 clones, 80% to 90% of them singletons. The germline V gene has CDR1 LNHDA and CDR2 SQIVND (reference sequence). Trimming took 6 bases from V and 2 from J, leaving 14 bases between them. The CDR3 runs 14 residues. The sample consisted of PBMCs or T cells enriched from blood (not recorded which). The rearrangement links TRBV19 to TRBJ2-7, with a tentative D call TRBD1 (5 bases). This sequence was found in a man in his forties or fifties with acute COVID-19. The DNA of the CDR3 is TGTGCCAGTAGCACGGACATCCCCCCCTACGAGCAGTACTTC. Protein sequence: CASSTDIPPYEQYF.